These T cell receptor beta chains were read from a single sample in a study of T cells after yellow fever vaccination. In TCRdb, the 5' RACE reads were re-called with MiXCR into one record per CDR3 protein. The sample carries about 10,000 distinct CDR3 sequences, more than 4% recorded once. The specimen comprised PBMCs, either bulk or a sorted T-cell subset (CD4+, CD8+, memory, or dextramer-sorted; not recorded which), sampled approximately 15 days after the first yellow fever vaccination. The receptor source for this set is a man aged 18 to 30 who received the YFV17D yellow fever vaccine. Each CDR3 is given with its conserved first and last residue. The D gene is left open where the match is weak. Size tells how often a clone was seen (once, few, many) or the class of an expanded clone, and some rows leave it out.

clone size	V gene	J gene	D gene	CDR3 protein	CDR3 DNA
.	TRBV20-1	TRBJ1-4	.	CCASSGQGLTAYEKLFF	TGCTGCGCTAGTAGTGGGCAGGGACTTACGGCATATGAAAAACTGTTTTTT
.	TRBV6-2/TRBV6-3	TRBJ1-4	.	CASSPPRGLNEKLFF	TGTGCCAGCAGTCCACCCCGGGGCCTCAATGAAAAACTGTTTTTT
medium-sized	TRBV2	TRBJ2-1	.	CASSENTNNEQFF	TGTGCCAGCAGTGAGAACACCAACAATGAGCAGTTCTTC
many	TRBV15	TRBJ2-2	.	CAAGTLHTGELFF	TGTGCCGCGGGGACTTTACACACCGGGGAGCTGTTTTTT
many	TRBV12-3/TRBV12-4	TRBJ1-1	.	CASTSEGLNTEAFF	TGTGCCAGCACCTCGGAGGGATTGAACACTGAAGCTTTCTTT
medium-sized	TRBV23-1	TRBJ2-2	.	CASGGQNTGELFF	TGCGCCAGCGGGGGACAGAACACCGGGGAGCTGTTTTTT
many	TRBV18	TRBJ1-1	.	CASSPESWGTEAFF	TGTGCCAGCTCACCAGAGAGCTGGGGGACTGAAGCTTTCTTT
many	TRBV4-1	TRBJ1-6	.	CASSQRQDNSPLHF	TGCGCCAGCAGCCAACGACAAGATAATTCACCCCTCCACTTT
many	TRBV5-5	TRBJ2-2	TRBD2	CASSLTSAFSGELFF	TGTGCCAGCAGCTTGACTAGCGCGTTTTCCGGGGAGCTGTTTTTT
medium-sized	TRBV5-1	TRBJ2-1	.	CASSSGPSGEQFF	TGCGCCAGCAGCTCCGGCCCTTCGGGAGAGCAGTTCTTC
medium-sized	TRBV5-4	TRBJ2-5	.	CASSPRGGGLQETQYF	TGTGCCAGCAGCCCAAGAGGGGGGGGCCTCCAAGAGACCCAGTACTTC
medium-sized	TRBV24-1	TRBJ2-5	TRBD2	CATGTSGLETQYF	TGTGCCACCGGAACTAGCGGGTTAGAGACCCAGTACTTC
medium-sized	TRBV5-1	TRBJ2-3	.	CASSPKWQGLADTQYF	TGCGCCAGCAGCCCGAAGTGGCAGGGTCTTGCAGATACGCAGTATTTT
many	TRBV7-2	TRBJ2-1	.	CASTQTVVTLYNEQFF	TGTGCCAGCACCCAAACCGTGGTAACTCTCTACAATGAGCAGTTCTTC
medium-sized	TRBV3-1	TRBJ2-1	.	CASSQTGWGEQFF	TGTGCCAGCAGCCAAACGGGGTGGGGTGAGCAGTTCTTC
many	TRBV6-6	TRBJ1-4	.	CASSSGGSWKLFF	TGTGCCAGCAGTTCGGGGGGCTCTTGGAAACTGTTTTTT
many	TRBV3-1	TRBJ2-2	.	CASSLKGTAAGELFF	TGTGCCAGCAGCCTCAAAGGGACGGCCGCCGGGGAGCTGTTTTTT
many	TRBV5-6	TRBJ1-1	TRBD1	CASSLYRGQGEAFF	TGTGCCAGCAGCTTGTACAGGGGGCAGGGTGAAGCTTTCTTT
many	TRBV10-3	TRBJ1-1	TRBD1	CAIGPGTGNFPEAFF	TGTGCCATCGGCCCGGGGACAGGGAATTTCCCTGAAGCTTTCTTT
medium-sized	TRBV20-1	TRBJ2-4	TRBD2	CSARGGNIQYF	TGCAGTGCTAGGGGGGGGAACATTCAGTACTTC
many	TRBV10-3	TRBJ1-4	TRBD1	CASRQGENEKLFF	TGTGCCTCAAGACAGGGGGAGAATGAAAAACTGTTTTTT
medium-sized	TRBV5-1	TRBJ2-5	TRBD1	CASQGGQGQETQYF	TGCGCCAGCCAAGGTGGACAGGGACAAGAGACCCAGTACTTC
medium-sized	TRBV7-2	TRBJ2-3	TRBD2	CASRASGGAPDTQYF	TGTGCCAGCAGGGCTAGCGGGGGGGCCCCAGATACGCAGTATTTT
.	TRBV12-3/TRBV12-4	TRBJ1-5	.	CAFSWEESNQPQHF	TGTGCCTTCAGCTGGGAGGAGAGCAATCAGCCCCAGCATTTT
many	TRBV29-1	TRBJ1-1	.	CSVEQFENTEAFF	TGCAGCGTTGAGCAATTTGAGAACACTGAAGCTTTCTTT
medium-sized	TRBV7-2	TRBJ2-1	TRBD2	CASSLVLAGGEQFF	TGTGCCAGCAGCTTAGTACTAGCGGGGGGAGAGCAGTTCTTC
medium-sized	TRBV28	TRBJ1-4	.	CASQPGGTNEKLFF	TGTGCCAGCCAGCCGGGGGGAACTAATGAAAAACTGTTTTTT
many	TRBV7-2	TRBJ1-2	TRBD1	CASSLGSGQAIYGYTF	TGTGCCAGCAGCTTAGGCTCGGGACAGGCTATCTATGGCTACACCTTC
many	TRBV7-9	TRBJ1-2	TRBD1	CASSRTGGAEHYGYTF	TGTGCCAGCAGCCGGACAGGGGGCGCAGAACACTATGGCTACACCTTC
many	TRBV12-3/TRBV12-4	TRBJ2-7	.	CASSWTGTTYEQYF	TGTGCCAGCAGTTGGACAGGGACTACCTACGAGCAGTACTTC